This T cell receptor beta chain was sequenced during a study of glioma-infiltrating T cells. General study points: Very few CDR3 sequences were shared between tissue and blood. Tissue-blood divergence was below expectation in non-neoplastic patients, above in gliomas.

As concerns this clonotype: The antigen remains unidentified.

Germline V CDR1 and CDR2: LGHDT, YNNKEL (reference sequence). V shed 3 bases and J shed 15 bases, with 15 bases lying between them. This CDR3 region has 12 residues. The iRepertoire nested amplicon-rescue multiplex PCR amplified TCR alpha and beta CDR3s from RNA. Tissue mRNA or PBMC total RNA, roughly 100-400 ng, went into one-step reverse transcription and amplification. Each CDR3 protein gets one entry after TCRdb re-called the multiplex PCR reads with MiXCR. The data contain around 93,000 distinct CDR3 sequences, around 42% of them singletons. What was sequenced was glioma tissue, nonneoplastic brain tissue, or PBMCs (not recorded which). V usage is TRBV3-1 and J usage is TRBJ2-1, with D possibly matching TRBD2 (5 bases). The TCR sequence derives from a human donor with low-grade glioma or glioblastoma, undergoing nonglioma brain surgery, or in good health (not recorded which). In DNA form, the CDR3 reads TGTGCCAGCAGCCAGCGGGCCAATGAGAGGTTCTTC. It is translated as CASSQRANERFF.